This T cell receptor beta chain was retrieved from a study of blood T cells in healthy people across ages. Study results and caveats: PBMCs went unsorted, and a conclusive naive versus antigen-experienced comparison was therefore prevented. Higher diversity and more naive CD4+ cells were features of long-lived donors, compared to aged donors.

Comments on this clonotype: Its target is not known.

Germline lookup yields CDR1 SGHTA and CDR2 FQGNSA. The V and J ends lost 5 bases and 13 bases, in that order; junction bases with no gene match: 20. The CDR3 loop spans 16 amino acids. Sample-barcoded 5' priming and a J-beta primer mix drove a second PCR of about 6 to 12 cycles. Each sample yielded at least 2.5 million CDR3-containing paired-end reads. TCRdb reprocessed the 5' RACE reads via MiXCR and lists one record per CDR3 protein. The sample has approximately 960,000 distinct CDR3 sequences; roughly 29% are singletons. These data were likewise used in another study, on T cells of mothers and their children. That report adds: The people who donated were three healthy Caucasian mothers and their six children.

The clonotype comes from a woman aged 40-49 years in good health. This chain joins TRBV7-2 and TRBJ2-1, with 7 bases lining up with TRBD2. The specimen sequenced was blood. CDR3 in DNA: TGTGCCAGCAGCCCGGCGTTATGGCGGGGGTCAGAGACCCAGTTCTTC. Amino acids: CASSPALWRGSETQFF.